Presented here are 28 T cell receptor beta chains from one specimen sequenced in a study of Ad26.COV2.S vaccination and SARS-CoV-2 variants. Repertoires were generated with immunoSEQ multiplex PCR, while TCRdb's copy carries only in-frame clones and drops some. The sample yields about 350,000 clones, about 91% seen once. The sequencing here drew on peripheral blood, taken after recovery from COVID-19. These TCRs come from a human donor who had recovered from COVID-19.

This clone has just one count. V and J are TRBV7-8 and TRBJ2-2; D tentatively fits TRBD1 or TRBD2 (5 bases each). This CDR3 region has 15 residues. Deletions cut 5 bases from V and 1 base from J, with 11 bases between. CDR1 SGHVS and CDR2 FQNEAQ come from the germline V gene. DNA of the CDR3: TGTGCCAGCAGCCAGGGACGGATGAACACCGGGGAGCTGTTTTTT. Its protein is CASSQGRMNTGELFF.

This chain links TRBV5-1 with TRBJ1-1, with 9 bases fitting TRBD1. Germline V gene lookup returns CDR1 SGHRS and CDR2 YFSETQ. V shed 5 bases and J 2 bases; nucleotides not matched to a gene: 4. The CDR3 runs to 14 residues. The CDR3 protein is CASSQQGANTEAFF. CDR3 bases: TGCGCCAGCAGTCAACAGGGGGCTAACACTGAAGCTTTCTTT. Full variable domain (rest looked up from reference TRBV5-1 and TRBJ1-1): KAGVTQTPRYLIKTRGQQVTLSCSPISGHRSVSWYQQTPGQGLQFLFEYFSETQRNKGNFPGRFSGRQFSNSRSEMNVSTLELGDSALYLCASSQQGANTEAFFGQGTRLTVV.

The chain recombines TRBV14 with TRBJ1-2; no clear D gene. CDR1 and CDR2 (germline): SGHDN, FVKESK. This CDR3 region has 16 residues. V shed 1 base and J shed 0 bases, with 12 bases lying between them. For the CDR3, the DNA is TGTGCCAGCAGCCAAGCAGGCCACAGAACTAACTATGGCTACACCTTC. Its protein is CASSQAGHRTNYGYTF.

In DNA, the CDR3 is TGCGCCAGCAGTCAATCGGGTCTACGGCACATGAACACTGAAGCTTTCTTT. Its translation: CASSQSGLRHMNTEAFF. The V gene is TRBV23-1, the J gene TRBJ1-1; D is unresolved. TRBV23-1 is labeled an ORF, and its function is uncertain. V lost 0 bases to trimming and J lost 0 bases, with 14 bases between them. The CDR3 has 17 residues.

This chain links TRBV5-1 with TRBJ1-5; possible D gene TRBD1, 6 bases. This CDR3 is 15 amino acids long. Trimming cost V 1 base and J 4 bases, with 12 bases left between them. Germline loops: CDR1 SGHRS, CDR2 YFSETQ. CDR3 amino acids: CASSLLPGENQPQHF. The CDR3 DNA sequence: TGCGCCAGCAGCTTGTTGCCAGGGGAAAATCAGCCCCAGCATTTT.

The V call is TRBV6-2 or TRBV6-3, the J call TRBJ1-2, with TRBD1 identical over 9 bases. This CDR3 region has 13 residues. CDR1 is MNHEY, CDR2 SVGEGT, per germline. V dropped 6 bases and J dropped 6; count of bases not matched to a gene: 5. For the CDR3, the DNA is TGTGCCAGCAGCCAACAGGGGGCGGATGGCTACACCTTC. Its protein is CASSQQGADGYTF.

The chain carries TRBV19 and TRBJ2-6; 7 bases match TRBD1. The trim removed 5 bases at V and 0 bases at J, leaving 7 bases unmatched. Germline loops: CDR1 LNHDA, CDR2 SQIVND (reference sequence). This CDR3 contains 17 residues. CDR3 amino acids: CASSGTDGYSGANVLTF. CDR3 DNA: TGTGCCAGTAGTGGGACAGACGGCTACTCTGGGGCCAACGTCCTGACTTTC.

The chain carries TRBV6-2 or TRBV6-3 and TRBJ1-2, with D unclear. The CDR3 totals 12 residues. Trimming took off 4 bases at V and 6 bases at J, with 9 bases between the two ends. The germline gives CDR1 MNHEY, CDR2 SVGEGT. CDR3 nucleotide sequence: TGTGCCAGCAGTTGGGGATTAAATGGCTACACCTTC. It specifies CASSWGLNGYTF.

This clone was observed once. The V and J genes are TRBV11-3 and TRBJ2-5; 13 positions agree with TRBD2. V was pared by 4 bases and J by 1 base, with 3 bases of the junction left unmatched. The CDR3 has 16 residues. In germline, CDR1 is SGHNT, CDR2 YENEEA. CDR3 DNA: TGTGCCAGCAGCTCGGGACTAGCGGGGATCCAAGAGACCCAGTACTTC. Translated: CASSSGLAGIQETQYF.

This chain connects TRBV12-2 to TRBJ2-7. TRBV12-2 is a known pseudogene. The CDR3 sequence is 22 residues long. CDR3 residues: CASRLKPKLPRNRAQSSYEQYF. The CDR3 coding sequence is TGTGCAAGTCGCTTGAAACCAAAACTACCACGAAACCGGGCCCAGAGCTCCTACGAGCAGTACTTC.

The rearrangement joins TRBV11-2 to TRBJ2-7, with D unclear. The CDR3 length is 12 residues. Per germline, CDR1 SGHAT and CDR2 FQNNGV. The V and J ends lost 5 bases and 12 bases respectively, with 17 bases between them. This chain's CDR3 is CASSPPDGEWYF. The CDR3 DNA sequence: TGTGCCAGCAGCCCCCCTGATGGTGAGTGGTACTTC.

This chain joins TRBV5-1 and TRBJ2-7; D not resolved. The germline V gene has CDR1 SGHRS and CDR2 YFSETQ. CDR3 size: 14 residues. V was trimmed by 0 bases and J by 2 bases, leaving 9 bases between them. The CDR3: CASSLASSPYEQYF. CDR3 DNA: TGCGCCAGCAGCTTGGCCTCGTCCCCCTACGAGCAGTACTTC. Combining the CDR3 with reference TRBV5-1 and TRBJ2-7 gives the whole variable domain KAGVTQTPRYLIKTRGQQVTLSCSPISGHRSVSWYQQTPGQGLQFLFEYFSETQRNKGNFPGRFSGRQFSNSRSEMNVSTLELGDSALYLCASSLASSPYEQYFGPGTRLTVT.

The rearrangement uses TRBV13 and TRBJ2-5; possibly TRBD2 for D (8 bases). The CDR3 has 16 amino acids. The germline V and J ends were trimmed by 4 bases and 5 bases, with 20 bases remaining between them. The germline V gene encodes CDR1 PRHDT and CDR2 FYEKMQ (reference sequence). CDR3 coding DNA: TGTGCCAGCAGCTCGCCGGGACTAGGGGGCGGGGAGACCCAGTACTTC. Protein product: CASSSPGLGGGETQYF.

This clone was recorded a few times. The chain employs TRBV10-3 and TRBJ1-5; D not resolved. Germline values: CDR1 ENHRY, CDR2 SYGVKD. Trimming pared 6 bases from V and 3 bases from J, leaving 9 bases between. The CDR3 loop spans 13 amino acids. CDR3 coding DNA: TGTGCCATCAGCCGGGAGATCAATCAGCCCCAGCATTTT. Amino acid sequence: CAISREINQPQHF.

This clone was observed a few times. The chain employs TRBV25-1 and TRBJ2-1; D might be TRBD2 (6 bases). V shed 8 bases and J shed 10 bases, with 12 bases lying between them. The CDR3 runs 11 residues. Germline CDR1 reads MGHDK; CDR2 reads SYGVNS. In DNA form, the CDR3 reads TGTGCCAGCCTGAGGGCGGGAGAGCAGTTCTTC. Protein product: CASLRAGEQFF.

The chain recombines TRBV6-5 with TRBJ2-5; TRBD2 is a possible D gene (5 bases). Looked up from germline, CDR1 is MNHEY and CDR2 is SVGAGI. Trimming removed 11 bases at V and 4 bases at J, with 23 bases between. The CDR3 is made up of 15 amino acids. This CDR3 is CAGAGSRSFGETQYF. The CDR3 nucleotides are TGTGCCGGTGCGGGCAGTCGATCGTTCGGAGAGACCCAGTACTTC.

In DNA form, the CDR3 reads TGTGCCAGCCGCGGTAGCCACGGGGAGCTGTTTTTT. As protein: CASRGSHGELFF. The V call is TRBV6-5, the J call TRBJ2-2, with D unresolved. Germline CDR1 reads MNHEY; CDR2 reads SVGAGI. V was trimmed by 8 bases and J by 7 bases, leaving 11 bases between them. The CDR3 totals 12 residues.

The CDR3, as DNA: TGTGCCAGCACCCGAAAATGGGACACTGAAGCTTTCTTT. It translates to CASTRKWDTEAFF. This chain joins TRBV2 and TRBJ1-1; D uncertain. V lost 7 bases and J lost 3, with 12 bases in between. The germline gives CDR1 SNHLY, CDR2 FYNNEI. There are 13 residues in the CDR3.

This rearrangement joins TRBV7-3 to TRBJ2-3, with D tentatively TRBD1 (6 bases). CDR1 is SGHTA, CDR2 FQGTGA, per germline. The CDR3 loop spans 14 amino acids. Trimming took 1 base from V and 5 from J, leaving 10 bases between them. CDR3 sequence (DNA): TGTGCCAGCAGCTTAAACAGGGAAGGAGATACGCAGTATTTT. It translates to CASSLNREGDTQYF.

The DNA of the CDR3 is TGTGCCAGCCTGCAAAGTCCAGTCTATGGCTACACCTTC. It codes for CASLQSPVYGYTF. The rearrangement links TRBV2 to TRBJ1-2; D unclear. CDR3 length equals 13 residues. CDR1 SNHLY and CDR2 FYNNEI come from the germline V gene. The V end was cut by 8 bases, the J end by 4 bases, with 14 bases between.

This rearrangement joins TRBV7-8 to TRBJ1-2; D remains ambiguous. V gave up 1 base and J gave up 0 bases, with 12 bases separating them. The CDR3 is made up of 16 amino acids. Germline lookup yields CDR1 SGHVS and CDR2 FQNEAQ. The DNA for the CDR3 is TGTGCCAGCAGCTTAGTAGCTGCCGGTACTAACTATGGCTACACCTTC. Residues: CASSLVAAGTNYGYTF.

The chain combines TRBV5-1 with TRBJ1-2; 10 positions match TRBD1. The CDR3 covers 13 residues. Unmatched junction bases numbered 3, after V lost 4 bases and J lost 6 bases. Germline CDR1 SGHRS, CDR2 YFSETQ. The DNA for the CDR3 is TGCGCCAGCAGCCCCGGGACAGGGGATGGCTACACCTTC. It translates to CASSPGTGDGYTF.

V gene TRBV10-1 combines with J gene TRBJ2-3; 9 nucleotides agree with TRBD2. The V and J ends lost 3 bases and 6 bases, in that order; junction bases with no gene match: 7. Germline V CDR1 and CDR2: WNHNN, SYGVQD (reference sequence). The CDR3 runs to 15 residues. CDR3 DNA: TGCGCCAGCAGTGATCCGGGACTAGCCGCGGATACGCAGTATTTT. Translated, it gives CASSDPGLAADTQYF.

This clone has just one count. The chain uses TRBV7-9 and TRBJ2-2, with TRBD1 matching 7 bases. The CDR3 is 15 amino acids. The trim removed 4 bases at V and 5 bases at J, leaving 7 bases unmatched. The germline V gene encodes CDR1 SEHNR and CDR2 FQNEAQ (reference sequence). For the CDR3, the DNA is TGTGCCAGCAGCTACGGGACAGTGGTAACCGGGGAGCTGTTTTTT. Encoded protein: CASSYGTVVTGELFF. The full variable domain, rest sourced from reference TRBV7-9 and TRBJ2-2, is DTGVSQNPRHKITKRGQNVTFRCDPISEHNRLYWYRQTLGQGPEFLTYFQNEAQLEKSRLLSDRFSAERPKGSFSTLEIQRTEQGDSAMYLCASSYGTVVTGELFFGEGSRLTVL.

This clone was picked up a small number of times. This chain connects TRBV19 to TRBJ1-5, with D uncertain. This CDR3 comprises 15 residues. The germline V gene encodes CDR1 LNHDA and CDR2 SQIVND (reference sequence). Trimming removed 5 bases at V and 0 bases at J, with 11 bases between. The CDR3 DNA follows: TGTGCCAGTAGTCTATGGAGCCATAGCAATCAGCCCCAGCATTTT. Translating it yields CASSLWSHSNQPQHF.

The chain combines TRBV5-5 with TRBJ2-1; TRBD2 agrees at 10 bases. The CDR3 runs 15 residues. V gave up 4 bases and J gave up 4 bases; unmatched junction bases: 5. Germline values: CDR1 SGHKS, CDR2 YYEKEE (reference sequence). The DNA for the CDR3 is TGTGCCAGCAGCAAGAGCGGGGGGGAATACAATGAGCAGTTCTTC. This translates into CASSKSGGEYNEQFF.

This chain joins TRBV7-9 and TRBJ2-2; D is unclear. Germline CDR1 and CDR2: SEHNR and FQNEAQ (reference sequence). The ends were cut back, 4 bases at V and 6 bases at J, with 6 bases in the middle. The CDR3 is 12 amino acids. The CDR3 region has the DNA TGTGCCAGCAGCTCCGCGGCCGGGGAGCTGTTTTTT. The encoded protein is CASSSAAGELFF.

The chain has TRBV7-2 and TRBJ1-2, with 9 bases identical to TRBD1. V lost 5 bases to trimming and J lost 5 bases; unmatched junction nucleotides: 6. Germline lookup yields CDR1 SGHTA and CDR2 FQGNSA. The CDR3 is 14 residues long. CDR3 nucleotides: TGTGCCAGCAGCGTCGGAGGGACAGGGTATGGCTACACCTTC. Translated: CASSVGGTGYGYTF.